This T cell receptor beta chain was identified in a study of neurological immune-mediated disorders. The V gene lost 3 bases and the J gene lost 1 base, with 6 bases spanning the gap. CDR1 is DFQATT, CDR2 SNEGSKA, per germline (reference sequence). This CDR3 comprises 12 residues. Study-wide results and caveats: It was HTLV-1-associated myelopathy that showed the most TCR clonal expansion, while multiple sclerosis showed the least, falling below healthy controls.

Each CDR3 protein gets one entry after TCRdb re-called the 5' RACE reads with MiXCR. The data show about 46,000 distinct CDR3 sequences, roughly 2% seen once. PBMCs stored at -80 C, 2 million in total, were the source of the unsorted libraries. In its sample, this clonotype was seen many times. What it recognizes is unknown. This sequence was found in a woman between 40 and 50 years old with multiple sclerosis. Source material: PBMCs. The gene calls are TRBV20-1 and TRBJ2-5, with D possibly matching TRBD1 (5 bases). The CDR3 sequence: CSARGLQETQYF. CDR3 sequence (DNA): TGCAGTGCTAGGGGGCTCCAAGAGACCCAGTACTTC.